This T cell receptor (beta chain) originates from a study of chemoradiotherapy in HPV16-positive cancers. Study-wide background: Candidate HPV-specific T-cell clones and common TCR motifs came from functional assays in a couple of HPV16-positive patients.

This clone was observed a few times. Antigen: not known. General study findings and limits: Only two HPV16-positive patients supplied the functional HPV-specificity definition. Non-HPV-specific T cells did not expand in tumors during treatment, whereas candidate HPV-specific clones and E7-related motifs did.

The table came from immunoSEQ multiplex PCR; TCRdb's copy has only in-frame clones and leaves some out. Of fewer than 16,000 clones detected, around 80% appear once; the ten largest clones hold roughly 10%. Germline CDR1 and CDR2: SGHTA and FQGNSA. Trimming shortened V by 5 bases and J by 7 bases, and 12 bases separated the two germline ends. The CDR3 length is 13 residues. Over chemoradiotherapy, repertoires were sampled more than once. The TCR comes from a human donor with HPV-associated anogenital cancer. The sample was acquired from a patient who underwent chemoradiotherapy. V gene TRBV7-2 combines with J gene TRBJ1-3; D is possibly TRBD1 (5 bases). The CDR3, as DNA: TGTGCCAGCAGCCCCGGGACCCGCAACACCATATATTTT. It is translated as CASSPGTRNTIYF.